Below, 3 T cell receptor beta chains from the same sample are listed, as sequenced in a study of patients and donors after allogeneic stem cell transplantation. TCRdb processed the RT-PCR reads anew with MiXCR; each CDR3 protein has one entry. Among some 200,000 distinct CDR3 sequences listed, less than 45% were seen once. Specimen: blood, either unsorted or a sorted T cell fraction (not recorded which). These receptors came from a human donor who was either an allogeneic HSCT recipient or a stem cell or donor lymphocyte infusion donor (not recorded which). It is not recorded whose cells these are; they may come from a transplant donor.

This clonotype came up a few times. Here the CDR3 DNA reads TGTGCCAGCAGCCAGACGGAGACCCAGTACTTC. Translation: CASSQTETQYF. The chain has TRBV3-1 and TRBJ2-5; D gene unclear. The CDR3 length is 11 residues. The V and J ends lost 3 bases and 5 bases respectively, with 4 bases between them. Germline V lookup: CDR1 LGHDT, CDR2 YNNKEL (reference sequence).

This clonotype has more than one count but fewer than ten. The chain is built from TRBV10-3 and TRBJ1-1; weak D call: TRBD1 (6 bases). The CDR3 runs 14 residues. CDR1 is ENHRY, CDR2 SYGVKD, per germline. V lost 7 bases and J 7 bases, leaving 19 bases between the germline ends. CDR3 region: CAITQNVGGVEAFF. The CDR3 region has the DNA TGTGCCATCACCCAAAACGTAGGGGGGGTTGAAGCTTTCTTT.

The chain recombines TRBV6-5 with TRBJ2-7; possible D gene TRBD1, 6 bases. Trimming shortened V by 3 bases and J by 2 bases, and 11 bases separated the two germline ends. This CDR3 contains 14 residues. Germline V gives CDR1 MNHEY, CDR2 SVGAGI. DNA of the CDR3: TGTGCCAGCAGTTATAAGGGACACCCCTACGAGCAGTACTTC. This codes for CASSYKGHPYEQYF.